The entry below describes one T cell receptor (beta chain). The data originate from a study of cytomegalovirus exposure and HLA in healthy donors. The CDR3 loop spans 15 amino acids. The J segment lost 6 bases and the V segment lost 2 bases, leaving 9 bases of the junction unmatched. Germline CDR1 and CDR2: SQVTM and ANQGSEA. The PCR was carried out with 60 Vbeta primers and 13 Jbeta primers. The assay was immunoSEQ multiplex PCR, and TCRdb's table has in-frame clones only and misses some. The table includes tens of thousands of clones, around 10% detected once. The V and J genes are TRBV29-1 and TRBJ2-7; TRBD2 matches at 11 bases. The specimen sequenced was PBMCs. The receptor was isolated from a man between 60 and 70 years old in good health and CMV-seropositive. CDR3 DNA: TGCAGCGTTGAAAATAGCGGGAGGGCCTCGGGCGAGCAGTACTTC. It encodes CSVENSGRASGEQYF.